This TCR beta chain stems from a study of prognosis after radiotherapy for stage I lung cancer (dated by TCRdb to about 2021). The study in broad terms: Around 19 stage I NSCLC patients were enrolled in Nanjing, China, between April 2018 and January 2019. No patient received concurrent therapy alongside SBRT. A total of about 40 blood samples from around 20 patients were sequenced, with one sample obtained before and one obtained after SBRT for each patient. Distant metastases were developed by four of the 19 patients after SBRT, at a median of around seven months, whereas no significant progression was observed in the other 15 patients. Image-guided IMRT or VMAT was used to deliver SBRT in 3 to 5 fractions at a biologically effective dose of at least 100 Gy. Ages in the cohort of approximately 13 men and over 5 women ranged from roughly 50 to 85 years, with a median of 74. Newly diagnosed primary stage I lung tumors occurred in some 15 patients, and oligometastatic NSCLC after surgical resection of the primary tumor occurred in a few. Peripheral blood TCR beta repertoires were profiled in stage I NSCLC patients before and after stereotactic body radiotherapy, and the study then linked these repertoires to distant failure. Squamous cell carcinoma histology was identified in six or seven patients, and adenocarcinoma histology was identified in eleven to twelve patients. Every patient was regarded as medically inoperable, because of comorbidities in about a dozen cases and refusal of surgery in several cases.

No patient had a history of other malignancies or prior chemotherapy or radiotherapy, and all had node-negative disease on CT and PET/CT. At each of two time points, roughly 6 milliliters of peripheral venous blood were collected in EDTA tubes. PBMCs were isolated by Ficoll-Paque Plus density-gradient centrifugation. Samples were stored at -80°C immediately after collection until analysis. Two rounds of multiplex PCR were performed to amplify the TCR beta CDR3 region from genomic DNA. In the first round of PCR, primers specific to each TRBV and TRBJ gene were used, and the primer sequences are filed in Chinese patent CN105087789A. Universal primers were used in the second round of PCR. The Roche High Pure PCR Template Preparation Kit was used to extract genomic DNA from frozen PBMCs. Paired-end sequencing with 151 bp reads was performed on the libraries using an Illumina HiSeq 3000. The published analysis was carried out like this. Raw reads lacking the multiplex PCR primer sequences were removed with CutAdapt. PEAR was used to merge high-quality paired reads into contigs. MiXCR assigned TRB V, D and J gene segments to each contig by aligning to reference sequences. CDR3 sequences were clustered by base quality and sequence similarity to remove sequencing errors. Diversity was calculated as Shannon entropy divided by the natural log of the number of productive TCR sequences. Clonality was computed as one minus the ratio of Shannon entropy to the natural log of the number of unique clonotypes. The Youden index of ROC curves was used to select progression-free survival cut-offs for repertoire metrics, and analyses were performed in R 3.5.3. The raw public data were reprocessed by TCRdb itself: fastp quality trimming at Q25, MiXCR clonotype calling, in-frame beta chains only. All rows with the same CDR3 protein become a single entry with the most common DNA and genes. TCRdb assigned the V and J calls; the authors' analysis was not used. Here the sample has tens of thousands of distinct CDR3 sequences; around a third occur a single time. Of the sample, approximately 8.3% falls within the top ten clones.

CDR3 length: 11 amino acids, cysteine to phenylalanine. The kept DNA is CDR3 alone, 33 bases in frame from the first base. V is pared back by 5 bases and J by 6 bases, with 6 bases lying between the germline termini. The germline V gene provides CDR1 MNHEY and CDR2 SVGEGT. The research as a whole found: Post-SBRT Shannon entropy and its change from baseline were lower in patients who developed distant metastases; baseline Shannon entropy was not associated with metastases. The study was limited by the small cohort and short follow-up, and independent validation of the study findings is required. Unique TCR clone counts fell after SBRT (median about 9,600 before versus more than 6,500 after; Wilcoxon paired P=0.011). Differences by metastasis status were reportedly seen in TRBV and TRBJ usage frequencies, involving two V genes at baseline and, after SBRT, 8 or 9 V genes and two J genes. None of the reported P values were adjusted for multiple comparisons. Whether the expanded TCR clones were tumor-specific was not determined.

Comment on this clonotype: This receptor's antigen is unknown. No much larger clone is present one base from it, and per-base qualities are unavailable.

This TCR came from a donor aged 50 or older with non-small cell lung cancer. The sequence joins TRBV6-2 or TRBV6-3 to TRBJ2-3; the D gene cannot be named for sure. Sequencing was performed on PBMCs, taken before or after stereotactic body radiation therapy (not recorded which). The CDR3 protein sequence reads: CASSDCDTQYF. DNA sequence: TGTGCCAGCAGTGACTGTGATACGCAGTATTTT.